This TCR beta chain was captured by sequencing in a study of blood T cell repertoires in COVID-19. At the level of the study: Acute and convalescent COVID-19 specimens originated in the United States, Italy and Spain. In each case, the material was cDNA or gDNA derived from T cells, B-cell-depleted T cells, or PBMCs.

Methods used by the authors: Amplifying reference gene primers gave estimates of nucleated cell counts. Assay used: immunoSEQ multiplex PCR; TCRdb lists only in-frame clones, some missing. V and J calls and clone size are those listed in that table; D and trimming were worked out from the DNA. The sample carries tens of thousands of clones, 86% recorded once. Germline lookup yields CDR1 SGHDT and CDR2 YYEEEE. The CDR3 is 19 amino acids. Losses at the gene ends were 2 bases for V and 0 bases for J; bases not matched to a gene: 12. This TCR derives from an elderly woman with acute or convalescent COVID-19. Sequencing used peripheral blood. The V and J genes are TRBV5-6 and TRBJ1-5; 9 bases agree with TRBD1. The CDR3: CASSLSGTGLLRSNQPQHF. The DNA for the CDR3 is TGTGCCAGCAGCTTAAGTGGGACAGGGCTTCTTCGTAGCAATCAGCCCCAGCATTTT.